This TCR beta chain was found in a study of radiation and T cells in renal cell carcinoma. About the research overall: Nephrectomy followed 15 Gy stereotactic body radiation by 4 weeks. Study-level results: Without pretreatment biopsies, baseline tumor clonotype presence was undetermined.

Sample time point: blood 2 weeks post-SBRT. The treatment denotes: 15 Gy SBRT to primary tumor, nephrectomy 4 weeks later. Serial blood draws occurred at baseline and 2 and 4 weeks post-SBRT. As for this clone: What it binds is not known.

TCRdb's table, derived via immunoSEQ multiplex PCR, lists solely in-frame clones and lacks some. The table lists some 120,000 clones, 88% of them singletons. With 4 bases removed from V and 0 bases from J, the gap between germline ends came to 13 bases. The CDR3 is 16 residues long. CDR1 and CDR2 from the germline V gene are LGHNT and FRNRAP. This chain joins TRBV12-5 and TRBJ1-5; weak D call: TRBD1 (5 bases). This clonotype was sampled from a woman between 70 and 85 years old with renal cell carcinoma. Source: blood, taken from a patient whose treatment included radiotherapy and nephrectomy. The CDR3 loop is CASGSPGPHSNQPQHF. The DNA for the CDR3 is TGTGCTAGTGGTTCGCCGGGACCCCATAGCAATCAGCCCCAGCATTTT.